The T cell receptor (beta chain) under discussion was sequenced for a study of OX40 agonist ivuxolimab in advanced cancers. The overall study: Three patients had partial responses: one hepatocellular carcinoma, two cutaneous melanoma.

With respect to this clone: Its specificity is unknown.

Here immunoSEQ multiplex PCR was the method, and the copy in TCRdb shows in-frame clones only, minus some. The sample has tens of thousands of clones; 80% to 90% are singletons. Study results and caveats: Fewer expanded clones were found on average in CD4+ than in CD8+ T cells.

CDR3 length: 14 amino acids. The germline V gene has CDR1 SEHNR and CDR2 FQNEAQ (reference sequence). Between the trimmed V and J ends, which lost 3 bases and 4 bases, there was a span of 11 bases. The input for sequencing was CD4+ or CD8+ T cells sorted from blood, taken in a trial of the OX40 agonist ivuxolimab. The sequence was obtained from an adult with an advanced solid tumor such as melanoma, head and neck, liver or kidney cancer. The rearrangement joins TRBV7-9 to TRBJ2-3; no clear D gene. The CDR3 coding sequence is TGTGCCAGCAGCTTGGCAGGTAGATCAGATACGCAGTATTTT. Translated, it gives CASSLAGRSDTQYF.